Below, 15 T cell receptor beta chains from the same sample are listed, as sequenced in a study of shared clonotypes between healthy human individuals. Method: immunoSEQ multiplex PCR; TCRdb's copy keeps in-frame clones and lacks some. The sample holds millions of clones, 85% to 95% seen once. Sequenced sample: naive CD4+ T cells sorted from blood. Regarding subset: CD45RA+ positively selected. Every receptor here comes from a young man in good health.

The rearrangement links TRBV30 to TRBJ1-1, with TRBD1 matching 11 bases. The germline CDR1 and CDR2 sequences are GTSNPN and SVGIG (reference sequence). The CDR3 covers 15 residues. Germline trimming cut 4 bases from V and 2 bases from J; bases unmatched to any gene: 6. CDR3 coding DNA: TGTGCCTGGACAGGGACAGGGGGGACTAACACTGAAGCTTTCTTT. Encoded protein: CAWTGTGGTNTEAFF.

This clone has a single count. DNA for the CDR3: TGTGCCAGTAGTGTATTGAATCAGCCCCAGCATTTT. This translates into CASSVLNQPQHF. The chain couples TRBV19 to TRBJ1-5; D is unresolved. The germline CDR1 and CDR2 sequences are LNHDA and SQIVND (reference sequence). The CDR3 runs to 12 residues. Trimming left V 5 bases short and J 4 bases short, with 6 bases between.

This chain joins TRBV7-2 and TRBJ2-5; TRBD1 is a possible D gene (6 bases). Germline CDR1 SGHTA, CDR2 FQGNSA. The CDR3 runs 14 residues. V lost 4 bases and J 2 bases, leaving 11 bases between the germline ends. As DNA, the CDR3 is TGTGCCAGCAGCTCCTGGACAGAGCAAGAGACCCAGTACTTC. Encoded protein: CASSSWTEQETQYF.

This chain joins TRBV5-1 and TRBJ2-3; tentatively, D is TRBD1 or TRBD2 (5 bases each). The CDR3 length is 15 residues. Germline lookup yields CDR1 SGHRS and CDR2 YFSETQ. V lost 4 bases to trimming and J lost 3 bases, with 15 bases between them. CDR3 bases: TGCGCCAGCAGCGAGGGGCCCACTGATACAGATACGCAGTATTTT. Its translation: CASSEGPTDTDTQYF.

V and J are TRBV12-5 and TRBJ2-2; D remains ambiguous. The CDR3 spans 15 residues. Germline V gene sequence: CDR1 LGHNT, CDR2 FRNRAP. Trimming shortened V by 3 bases and J by 0 bases, and 8 bases separated the two germline ends. The CDR3 here is CASGFGGPNTGELFF. For the CDR3, the DNA is TGTGCTAGTGGTTTCGGTGGACCGAACACCGGGGAGCTGTTTTTT.

The gene calls are TRBV10-3 and TRBJ1-5, with D possibly being TRBD1 (5 bases). V gave up 7 bases and J gave up 7 bases, with 17 bases separating them. Germline loops: CDR1 ENHRY, CDR2 SYGVKD. The CDR3 length is 14 residues. CDR3 in amino acids: CAITRDPAGQPQHF. DNA of the CDR3: TGTGCCATCACCAGGGACCCAGCAGGGCAGCCCCAGCATTTT.

The CDR3 region is CASSQDRGEQYF. The CDR3 nucleotides read TGTGCCAGCAGTCAGGACAGGGGGGAGCAGTACTTC. The chain has TRBV6-5 and TRBJ2-7, with 10 bases that match TRBD1. V gave up 5 bases and J gave up 7 bases; unmatched junction bases: 2. The CDR3 totals 12 residues. Germline lookup yields CDR1 MNHEY and CDR2 SVGAGI.

This chain connects TRBV10-3 to TRBJ2-3; no reliable D call. Between the trimmed V and J ends, which lost 3 bases and 6 bases, there was a span of 10 bases. The germline CDR1 and CDR2 sequences are ENHRY and SYGVKD. This CDR3 region has 13 residues. CDR3 sequence: CAISEQIGDTQYF. In DNA, the CDR3 is TGTGCCATCAGTGAACAAATAGGGGATACGCAGTATTTT.

The chain has TRBV10-3 and TRBJ2-3; 7 bases are shared with TRBD2. The CDR3 runs to 14 residues. V dropped 10 bases and J dropped 0; count of bases not matched to a gene: 7. Looked up from germline, CDR1 is ENHRY and CDR2 is SYGVKD. The CDR3 sequence is CATQSGASTDTQYF. The CDR3 DNA sequence: TGTGCCACCCAAAGCGGGGCTAGCACAGATACGCAGTATTTT.

The J gene is TRBJ2-1, the V gene TRBV7-2; 7 positions agree with TRBD1. V gave up 2 bases and J gave up 9 bases; unmatched junction bases: 10. Germline values: CDR1 SGHTA, CDR2 FQGNSA. There are 15 residues in the CDR3. The CDR3 loop reads CASSLPPDRVGEQFF. The CDR3 DNA reads TGTGCCAGCAGCTTACCCCCTGACAGGGTTGGTGAGCAGTTCTTC.

As DNA, the CDR3 is TGTGCCAGCAGTCCAGGGATAGCGACCTACGAGCAGTACTTC. Translated: CASSPGIATYEQYF. The rearrangement links TRBV6-5 to TRBJ2-7; D tentatively fits TRBD1 or TRBD2 (5 bases each). This CDR3 comprises 14 residues. Trimming shortened V by 5 bases and J by 2 bases, and 13 bases separated the two germline ends. The V gene's germline CDR1 is MNHEY and CDR2 SVGAGI.

The rearrangement joins TRBV25-1 to TRBJ2-1, with D perhaps TRBD1 (6 bases). The CDR3 is made up of 14 amino acids. In germline, CDR1 is MGHDK, CDR2 SYGVNS. Trimming removed 6 bases from V and 2 bases from J, with 11 bases in between. The CDR3 region has the DNA TGTGCCAGCAGCGGGACACTAACCTACAATGAGCAGTTCTTC. It is translated as CASSGTLTYNEQFF.

This chain connects TRBV5-1 to TRBJ2-3; possible D gene TRBD1, 6 bases. Trimming removed 6 bases at V and 2 bases at J, with 10 bases between. The V gene's germline CDR1 is SGHRS and CDR2 YFSETQ. The CDR3 is 13 residues long. The CDR3, as DNA: TGCGCCAGCACTCGGACAGCCACAGATACGCAGTATTTT. Protein sequence: CASTRTATDTQYF.

The chain recombines TRBV19 with TRBJ1-1; TRBD1 might be the D (5 bases). Germline CDR1 reads LNHDA; CDR2 reads SQIVND (reference sequence). V was trimmed by 3 bases and J by 4 bases, leaving 12 bases between them. The CDR3 consists of 14 residues. In nucleotides, the CDR3 is TGTGCCAGTAGTATTTTTCAGGGAGGCACTGAAGCTTTCTTT. Translating it yields CASSIFQGGTEAFF.

The chain employs TRBV6-4 and TRBJ1-5; D ambiguous. The CDR3 contains 14 residues. Germline lookup yields CDR1 MRHNA and CDR2 SNTAGT. Trimming pared 3 bases from V and 1 base from J, leaving 7 bases between. The DNA for the CDR3 is TGTGCCAGCAGTGAAAGCTGGAGCAATCAGCCCCAGCATTTT. Its translation: CASSESWSNQPQHF.